This T cell receptor beta chain was captured by sequencing in a study of blood T cell repertoires in COVID-19. In the study overall: Samples taken during acute and convalescent COVID-19 were collected in the United States, Italy and Spain. T cells, B-cell-depleted T cells, or PBMCs supplied cDNA or gDNA.

Sequencing used immunoSEQ multiplex PCR; TCRdb keeps in-frame clones, though not all of them. The table lists about 68,000 clones, over 75% of them singletons. This TCR was recovered from a man aged 45-60 years with active COVID-19. Specimen: peripheral blood.

CDR3: CASSLAETVGELFF. For the CDR3, the DNA is TGTGCCAGCAGCTTAGCCGAGACAGTCGGGGAGCTGTTTTTT. The chain recombines TRBV7-9 with TRBJ2-2; tentatively, D is TRBD1 (5 bases). Trimming pared 0 bases from V and 7 bases from J, leaving 9 bases between. There are 14 residues in the CDR3. CDR1 and CDR2 (germline): SEHNR, FQNEAQ (reference sequence).